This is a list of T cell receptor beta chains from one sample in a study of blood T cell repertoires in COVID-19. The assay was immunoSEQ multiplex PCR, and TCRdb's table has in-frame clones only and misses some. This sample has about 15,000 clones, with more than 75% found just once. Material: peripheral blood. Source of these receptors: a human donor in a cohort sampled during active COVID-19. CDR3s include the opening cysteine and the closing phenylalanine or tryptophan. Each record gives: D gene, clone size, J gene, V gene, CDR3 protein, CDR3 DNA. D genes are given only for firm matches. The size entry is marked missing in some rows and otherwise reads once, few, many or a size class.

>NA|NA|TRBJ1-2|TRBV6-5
CASSLGNGYTF
TGTGCCAGCAGTCTTGGCAATGGCTACACCTTC
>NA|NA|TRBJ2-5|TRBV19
CASSAGGRGQETQYF
TGTGCCAGTAGTGCCGGAGGCAGGGGACAAGAGACCCAGTACTTC
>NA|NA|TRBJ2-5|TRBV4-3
CASSSFGLSGETQYF
TGCGCCAGCAGCTCATTCGGGCTCTCAGGGGAGACCCAGTACTTC
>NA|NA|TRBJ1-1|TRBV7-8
CASSLLSGNTEAFF
TGTGCCAGCAGCTTACTATCAGGAAACACTGAAGCTTTCTTT
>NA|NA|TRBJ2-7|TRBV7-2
CASSPRGTLKGEQYF
TGTGCCAGCAGCCCAAGGGGGACGCTAAAGGGCGAGCAGTACTTC
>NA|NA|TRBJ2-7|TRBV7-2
CASSLTQRSTYEQYF
TGTGCCAGCAGCTTAACCCAGCGGAGTACCTACGAGCAGTACTTC
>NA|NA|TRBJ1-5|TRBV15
CATSKQDGQPQHF
TGTGCCACCAGCAAACAGGACGGTCAGCCCCAGCATTTT
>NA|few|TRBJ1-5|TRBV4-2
CASSQEVGGFQPQHF
TGTGCCAGCAGCCAAGAGGTGGGGGGTTTTCAGCCCCAGCATTTT
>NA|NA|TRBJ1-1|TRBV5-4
CASRFPGNTEAFF
TGTGCCAGCAGGTTCCCGGGGAACACTGAAGCTTTCTTT
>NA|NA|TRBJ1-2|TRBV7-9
CASSLERAYGYTF
TGTGCCAGCAGCTTAGAAAGAGCATATGGCTACACCTTC